The next 31 T cell receptor beta chains were all read from a single sample in a study of monozygotic twins with cystic fibrosis. Only in-frame clones appear in the TCRdb table, and some are missing; sequencing was by immunoSEQ multiplex PCR. The sample includes roughly 25,000 clones, 95% to 98% of them seen just once. The sequenced material came from blood. The source of these receptors is a girl aged 2 to 10 with cystic fibrosis.

There are a few counts of this clone. V is TRBV28 and J is TRBJ2-7, with 8 bases fitting TRBD1. This CDR3 spans 14 amino acids. CDR1 and CDR2 from the germline V gene are MDHEN and SYDVKM. V was clipped by 5 bases and J by 4 bases; unmatched bases: 7. CDR3 amino acids: CASSPDRGWYEQYF. CDR3 DNA sequence: TGTGCCAGCAGTCCAGACAGGGGCTGGTACGAGCAGTACTTC.

The chain couples TRBV6-4 to TRBJ2-1; D gene uncertain. CDR1 and CDR2 from the germline V gene are MRHNA and SNTAGT. The CDR3 totals 17 residues. V gave up 3 bases and J gave up 0 bases, with 15 bases separating them. The CDR3 here is CASSDDFTWGSYNEQFF. The CDR3 DNA reads as TGTGCCAGCAGTGATGATTTTACGTGGGGCTCCTACAATGAGCAGTTCTTC.

The CDR3 is CASSVDAGNQPQHF. As DNA, the CDR3 is TGTGCCAGCAGCGTAGATGCGGGCAATCAGCCCCAGCATTTT. The V gene is TRBV9, the J gene TRBJ1-5, with D uncertain. V was clipped by 0 bases and J by 2 bases, with 6 bases between them. Germline CDR1 and CDR2: SGDLS and YYNGEE. CDR3 length: 14 residues. The whole variable domain, filled in from reference TRBV9 and TRBJ1-5, reads DSGVTQTPKHLITATGQRVTLRCSPRSGDLSVYWYQQSLDQGLQFLIQYYNGEERAKGNILERFSAQQFPDLHSELNLSSLELGDSALYFCASSVDAGNQPQHFGDGTRLSIL.

The V gene is TRBV30, the J gene TRBJ1-1; D remains unclear. Trimming shortened V by 1 base and J by 5 bases, and 11 bases separated the two germline ends. The CDR3 loop spans 13 amino acids. The germline CDR1 and CDR2 sequences are GTSNPN and SVGIG (reference sequence). The CDR3 DNA reads TGTGCCTGGAGTGAGGCCCTAAGGACTGAAGCTTTCTTT. It translates to CAWSEALRTEAFF.

The chain recombines TRBV5-4 with TRBJ2-7; unclear D gene. CDR1 is SGHNT, CDR2 YYREEE, per germline (reference sequence). The CDR3 sequence is 10 residues long. Trimming took off 1 base at V and 8 bases at J, with 4 bases between the two ends. CDR3 region: CASSLTQQYF. The CDR3 DNA sequence: TGTGCCAGCAGCTTGACCCAGCAGTACTTC.

The rearrangement uses TRBV30 and TRBJ2-7, with a possible D match to TRBD1 (6 bases). Trimming stripped 8 bases from V and 5 bases from J, with 13 bases between. CDR3 length: 11 residues. Germline CDR1 reads GTSNPN; CDR2 reads SVGIG (reference sequence). CDR3 DNA sequence: TGTGCCGGTAGCAGGGGCCACGAGCAGTACTTC. Amino acid sequence: CAGSRGHEQYF. Full variable domain (rest looked up from reference TRBV30 and TRBJ2-7): SQTIHQWPATLVQPVGSPLSLECTVEGTSNPNLYWYRQAAGRGLQLLFYSVGIGQISSEVPQNLSASRPQDRQFILSSKKLLLSDSGFYLCAGSRGHEQYFGPGTRLTVT.

This chain uses TRBV6-1 with TRBJ2-2; TRBD1 matches at 9 bases. V dropped 5 bases and J dropped 7; count of bases not matched to a gene: 5. Germline V lookup: CDR1 MNHNS, CDR2 SASEGT. CDR3 length equals 14 residues. This CDR3 reads CASSTDRGYGELFF. The CDR3 DNA reads TGTGCCAGCAGTACCGACAGGGGGTACGGGGAGCTGTTTTTT.

The chain couples TRBV2 to TRBJ1-3; D is unresolved. Germline values: CDR1 SNHLY, CDR2 FYNNEI. V lost 3 bases to trimming and J lost 11 bases, with 14 bases between them. There are 13 residues in the CDR3. The CDR3 nucleotides are TGTGCCAGCAGTGAGTGGGTCCAAATCGCCATATATTTT. It encodes CASSEWVQIAIYF. The full variable domain, with the rest looked up from reference TRBV2 and TRBJ1-3, is EPEVTQTPSHQVTQMGQEVILRCVPISNHLYFYWYRQILGQKVEFLVSFYNNEISEKSEIFDDQFSVERPDGSNFTLKIRSTKLEDSAMYFCASSEWVQIAIYFGEGSWLTVV.

The rearrangement joins TRBV4-3 to TRBJ2-2; no clear D gene. The length of the CDR3 is 17 residues. The germline V gene encodes CDR1 LGHNA and CDR2 YSLEER. V was clipped by 3 bases and J by 0 bases, with 14 bases between them. CDR3 residues: CASSHTAIGPNTGELFF. The CDR3 bases are TGCGCCAGCAGCCATACCGCGATCGGACCGAACACCGGGGAGCTGTTTTTT.

The CDR3 region is CASPTGQGIPNTEAFF. CDR3 bases: TGTGCCTCCCCTACCGGGCAGGGGATACCTAACACTGAAGCTTTCTTT. The V call is TRBV9, the J call TRBJ1-1, with a tentative D call TRBD1 (6 bases). The CDR3 contains 16 residues. Trimming took off 10 bases at V and 2 bases at J, with 24 bases between the two ends. CDR1 and CDR2 (germline): SGDLS, YYNGEE.

This rearrangement joins TRBV10-3 to TRBJ2-3, with a possible D match to TRBD1 (5 bases). Germline CDR1 and CDR2: ENHRY and SYGVKD. V lost 8 bases and J lost 0, with 9 bases in between. The CDR3 has 13 residues. The CDR3 DNA follows: TGTGCCATCGGCGCAGGGAGCACAGATACGCAGTATTTT. This gives the protein CAIGAGSTDTQYF.

The rearrangement links TRBV9 to TRBJ1-1, with D unclear. Germline assignment: CDR1 SGDLS and CDR2 YYNGEE. V was clipped by 1 base and J by 8 bases, with 15 bases between them. The CDR3 loop spans 14 amino acids. The CDR3 nucleotides are TGTGCCAGCAGCGTATGGGGTCAACTGATAGAAGCTTTCTTT. Its protein product is CASSVWGQLIEAFF. Combining the CDR3 with reference TRBV9 and TRBJ1-1 gives the whole variable domain DSGVTQTPKHLITATGQRVTLRCSPRSGDLSVYWYQQSLDQGLQFLIQYYNGEERAKGNILERFSAQQFPDLHSELNLSSLELGDSALYFCASSVWGQLIEAFFGQGTRLTVV.

The chain joins TRBV6-4 to TRBJ2-3; 7 positions agree with TRBD2. The CDR3 is made up of 14 amino acids. V lost 6 bases and J lost 0; bases outside the gene matches: 3. In germline, CDR1 is MRHNA, CDR2 SNTAGT. The CDR3 protein is CASSSGKSTDTQYF. The CDR3, as DNA: TGTGCCAGCAGCAGCGGGAAAAGCACAGATACGCAGTATTTT.

This sequence joins TRBV11-3 and TRBJ2-1, with 9 bases identical to TRBD1. The CDR3 contains 13 residues. J lost 8 bases, V lost 8 bases, and 7 bases had no gene match. The germline CDR1 and CDR2 sequences are SGHNT and YENEEA. The CDR3 here is CASRDRDYDEQFF. For the CDR3, the DNA is TGTGCCAGCCGGGACAGGGATTATGATGAGCAGTTCTTC. The full variable domain, its missing parts supplied by reference TRBV11-3 and TRBJ2-1, is EAGVVQSPRYKIIEKKQPVAFWCNPISGHNTLYWYLQNLGQGPELLIRYENEEAVDDSQLPKDRFSAERLKGVDSTLKIQPAELGDSAVYLCASRDRDYDEQFFGPGTRLTVL.

Points on this clone: Other DNA sequences in this sample translate to the same CDR3. The J gene is TRBJ2-7, the V gene TRBV5-4; no clear D. V shed 0 bases and J shed 1 base, with 5 bases lying between them. CDR1 SGHNT and CDR2 YYREEE come from the germline V gene (reference sequence). The CDR3 is made up of 13 amino acids. The chain's CDR3 is CASSLDRSYEQYF. CDR3 DNA sequence: TGTGCCAGCAGCTTGGACAGATCCTACGAGCAGTACTTC.

V usage is TRBV14 and J usage is TRBJ2-5; maybe TRBD1 (5 bases). This CDR3 has 16 residues. From germline, CDR1 is SGHDN and CDR2 FVKESK. V was shortened by 5 bases and J by 0 bases, with 16 bases between the two germline ends. CDR3 in DNA: TGTGCCAGCAGCGCCCAGACCAAGGGGTACCAAGAGACCCAGTACTTC. Protein sequence: CASSAQTKGYQETQYF.

The chain combines TRBV7-9 with TRBJ2-2; 10 positions match TRBD2. Germline CDR1 and CDR2: SEHNR and FQNEAQ (reference sequence). CDR3 length equals 18 residues. V trimming: 0 bases; J trimming: 4 bases; junction bases outside the gene matches: 8. CDR3 coding DNA: TGTGCCAGCAGCTTAGCGGGATGGGGACTAGCGACCACCGGGGAGCTGTTTTTT. This encodes CASSLAGWGLATTGELFF.

The chain employs TRBV7-6 and TRBJ2-1; 7 nucleotides align to TRBD1. V lost 6 bases and J lost 5; bases outside the gene matches: 13. CDR3 size: 16 residues. Germline V lookup: CDR1 SGHVS, CDR2 FNYEAQ. The CDR3 DNA reads as TGTGCCAGCAGATCCCACAGGGGCGAGGAAAACAATGAGCAGTTCTTC. Amino acid sequence: CASRSHRGEENNEQFF.

This chain connects TRBV30 to TRBJ1-1; 12 positions agree with TRBD1. CDR1 GTSNPN and CDR2 SVGIG come from the germline V gene (reference sequence). J was trimmed by 4 bases and V by 4 bases; bases with no gene match: 7. The CDR3 sequence is 15 residues long. The CDR3 is CAWTFRDRGPTEAFF. The CDR3 DNA reads as TGTGCCTGGACTTTCCGGGACAGGGGGCCCACTGAAGCTTTCTTT. The full variable domain, with the rest looked up from reference TRBV30 and TRBJ1-1, is SQTIHQWPATLVQPVGSPLSLECTVEGTSNPNLYWYRQAAGRGLQLLFYSVGIGQISSEVPQNLSASRPQDRQFILSSKKLLLSDSGFYLCAWTFRDRGPTEAFFGQGTRLTVV.

The rearrangement uses TRBV14 and TRBJ2-1, with D possibly matching TRBD1 (6 bases). Germline V gene lookup returns CDR1 SGHDN and CDR2 FVKESK. V was cut by 4 bases and J by 12 bases, with 13 bases left in between. The CDR3 consists of 12 residues. CDR3 bases: TGTGCCAGCAGCCTTACAGGGACGGGGCAGTTCTTC. It yields the protein CASSLTGTGQFF.

In its sample, this clone was seen once. The chain combines TRBV9 with TRBJ2-7; possible D gene TRBD1, 5 bases. V shed 4 bases and J shed 5 bases, with 19 bases lying between them. The CDR3 length is 15 residues. Germline CDR1 SGDLS, CDR2 YYNGEE. CDR3: CASSRDGQKSDEQYF. In DNA, the CDR3 is TGTGCCAGCAGCCGAGACGGACAAAAATCCGACGAGCAGTACTTC.

The chain is built from TRBV11-2 and TRBJ2-2; D not certain. The CDR3 loop spans 14 amino acids. Per germline, CDR1 SGHAT and CDR2 FQNNGV. With 1 base removed from V and 7 bases from J, the gap between germline ends came to 10 bases. The CDR3: CASSLVAGSGELFF. The DNA for the CDR3 is TGTGCCAGCAGCTTAGTAGCCGGTAGCGGGGAGCTGTTTTTT.

This chain joins TRBV27 and TRBJ2-1; possible D gene TRBD2, 6 bases. Trimming took off 5 bases at V and 6 bases at J, with 11 bases between the two ends. Germline-derived CDR1 and CDR2 are MNHEY and SMNVEV (reference sequence). There are 13 residues in the CDR3. CDR3 nucleotides: TGTGCCAGCAGTACGGGCGGGATCAATGAGCAGTTCTTC. Protein sequence: CASSTGGINEQFF.

This clone was found once. V usage is TRBV27 and J usage is TRBJ2-3; TRBD2 matches at 11 bases. Germline V CDR1 and CDR2: MNHEY, SMNVEV (reference sequence). The CDR3 consists of 15 residues. V was clipped by 8 bases and J by 5 bases; unmatched bases: 9. The CDR3 here is CASGSGTSGQDTQYF. The CDR3 DNA reads TGTGCCAGCGGTTCCGGGACTAGCGGACAAGATACGCAGTATTTT.

This chain joins TRBV27 and TRBJ2-2, with 11 bases lining up with TRBD2. In germline, CDR1 is MNHEY, CDR2 SMNVEV (reference sequence). V shed 5 bases and J 6 bases; nucleotides not matched to a gene: 8. The CDR3 spans 16 residues. Written as DNA, the CDR3 is TGTGCCAGCAGTCCGATAGCGGGAGGGCCCGCCGGGGAGCTGTTTTTT. This translates into CASSPIAGGPAGELFF.

V and J are TRBV5-1 and TRBJ2-1; D might be TRBD2 (5 bases). Germline assignment: CDR1 SGHRS and CDR2 YFSETQ. The CDR3 runs 14 residues. V lost 4 bases and J 7 bases, leaving 15 bases between the germline ends. In nucleotides, the CDR3 is TGCGCCAGCAGCGCGGGCGGGCTAGGGAATGAGCAGTTCTTC. Protein sequence: CASSAGGLGNEQFF. The full variable domain, its missing parts supplied by reference TRBV5-1 and TRBJ2-1, is KAGVTQTPRYLIKTRGQQVTLSCSPISGHRSVSWYQQTPGQGLQFLFEYFSETQRNKGNFPGRFSGRQFSNSRSEMNVSTLELGDSALYLCASSAGGLGNEQFFGPGTRLTVL.

V usage is TRBV7-9 and J usage is TRBJ1-5; the D gene is possibly TRBD1 (5 bases). The CDR3 loop spans 15 amino acids. In germline, CDR1 is SEHNR, CDR2 FQNEAQ (reference sequence). Trimming took 0 bases from V and 0 from J, leaving 6 bases between them. The CDR3 sequence is CASSLAQGSNQPQHF. The CDR3 DNA reads TGTGCCAGCAGCTTAGCCCAGGGTAGCAATCAGCCCCAGCATTTT.

This clone appeared once. The chain couples TRBV4-3 to TRBJ2-6; TRBD1 aligns across 9 bases. Per germline, CDR1 LGHNA and CDR2 YSLEER. J lost 0 bases, V lost 4 bases, and 4 bases had no gene match. This CDR3 has 17 amino acids. The CDR3 is CASSRVTGGSGANVLTF. CDR3 DNA sequence: TGCGCCAGCAGCCGGGTGACAGGGGGCTCTGGGGCCAACGTCCTGACTTTC.

This chain links TRBV19 with TRBJ2-7, with unresolved D. The V end was cut by 0 bases, the J end by 0 bases, with 9 bases between. The CDR3 spans 15 residues. Germline values: CDR1 LNHDA, CDR2 SQIVND (reference sequence). The CDR3 nucleotides are TGTGCCAGTAGTATAGATCCAACCCTCTCCTACGAGCAGTACTTC. Its protein is CASSIDPTLSYEQYF.

The gene calls are TRBV2 and TRBJ1-4; D is possibly TRBD1 (6 bases). The CDR3 is 15 amino acids. The V and J ends lost 3 bases and 4 bases respectively, with 12 bases between them. Germline CDR1 reads SNHLY; CDR2 reads FYNNEI. The CDR3 bases are TGTGCCAGCAGTGAGGCGGGGGCCCATAATGAAAAACTGTTTTTT. It yields the protein CASSEAGAHNEKLFF.

This clone was observed once. The chain couples TRBV28 to TRBJ2-7; D is undetermined. Per germline, CDR1 MDHEN and CDR2 SYDVKM. The CDR3 loop spans 15 amino acids. With 2 bases removed from V and 3 bases from J, the gap between germline ends came to 14 bases. Written as DNA, the CDR3 is TGTGCCAGCAGTTTACCCCGGGCTTCCTACTACGAGCAGTACTTC. It codes for CASSLPRASYYEQYF.